Listed here is a single TCR beta chain. This clonotype occurred many times. Its antigen specificity is not known. Qualities for individual bases were not recorded, and no much larger clone is one base off. Library preparation was by 5' RACE. These reads were obtained on an Illumina HiSeq 2500. A second PCR of 7 to 11 cycles was run with a J-beta primer mix and a sample-barcoded 5' primer. Each TCR beta cDNA molecule received a unique molecular identifier from a template-switch 5' adaptor carrying 12 random nucleotides. Each sample yielded at least 3 million CDR3-containing paired-end reads. First-strand cDNA was synthesized from all RNA with the Mint cDNA synthesis kit, primed by a TRBC-specific oligonucleotide. Following uracil-DNA glycosylase treatment, all cDNA underwent a first 18-cycle PCR with the universal primers M1SS and BC2_uni_R. The paper's processing steps were these. Normalization of each sample was performed by random selection of 1 million high-quality reads, each carrying a distinct molecular identifier. Reads with shared molecular identifiers were discarded instead of being binned into consensus sequences. MiTCR, set to a Q25 quality threshold and the strictest error-elimination algorithm, was used for CDR3 identification, clonotype clustering and error correction. A nonparametric unseen species model with Euler transformation was used to estimate a lower bound on total TCR beta diversity. TCRdb reprocessing: public reads trimmed at Q25 with fastp, clones called with MiXCR, in-frame beta chains kept. Rows merge per CDR3 protein into single entries with the most common DNA and genes. The V and J calls shown here were made by TCRdb, not taken from the authors' results. This sample lists 700,000 to 800,000 distinct CDR3 sequences; around 40% were detected once. Jointly, the top ten make up approximately 22% of the sample.

V was cut back by 0 bases and J by 8 bases, leaving a gap of 7 bases between them. The germline V gene (reference sequence) gives CDR1 as GTSNPN and CDR2 as SVGIG. The CDR3 measures 12 amino acids from cysteine to phenylalanine. The CDR3 DNA has 36 bases and is translated from base 1. The sample originates from a study of blood T cells in healthy people across ages (dated by TCRdb to about 2015). With regard to the full study: In model experiments, template switching captured roughly one uniquely barcoded TCR beta cDNA molecule for every two T cells. The study measured age-related changes in TCR beta repertoire diversity using deep sequencing normalized with unique cDNA molecular identifiers. Four age groups were formed from the donors: young (average approximately 17 years), middle-aged (approximately 42), aged (62) and long-lived (about 80). To avoid experimental bias, donors of different ages were spread randomly across the sequencing lanes. The study analyzed two additional independent replicas of 1 million unique cDNA reads from the same blood draw for two donors, one aged 18 to 30 and one aged 80 or older.

The 40 or so donors, aged roughly 6 to 100 years, were systemically healthy Caucasian individuals from Russia. Ten milliliters of peripheral blood were drawn from each donor into EDTA-treated Vacutainer tubes. Ficoll-Paque density-gradient centrifugation was used to isolate PBMCs, with at least 6.5 million per sample. Total RNA, at least 6 micrograms per sample, was extracted from PBMCs with Trizol reagent. For every donor, an aliquot of PBMCs went through flow cytometry to measure the percentages of naive CD45RAhigh/CD27high T cells. Here is what the overall study found, with its caveats: Total diversity estimates from one million sequenced T cells were considered lower bounds and underestimates. There was a strong correlation between observed TCR beta diversity and the percentage of naive T cells measured by flow cytometry. As age increased, observed TCR beta diversity per million T cells dropped in a roughly linear way, and a significant reduction was already evident by age 40. Donor CMV infection status was unknown, potentially confounding age-related changes in expanded clonotypes. Compared with the aged group, the long-lived group had more naive CD4+ T cells, fewer expanded clones and increased TCR diversity, a pattern suggesting age selection. Conclusive comparison of naive and antigen-experienced compartments was prevented by the profiling of bulk unsorted PBMCs.

The sequence derives from an older woman in good health. Material for sequencing was blood. The chain is assembled from TRBV30 and TRBJ1-4, with the D gene not confidently named. The CDR3 region reads CAWSVLREKLFF. The nucleotides are TGTGCCTGGAGTGTTCTAAGAGAAAAACTGTTTTTT. Reference TRBV30 and TRBJ1-4 genes cover what lies past the CDR3, so the full variable domain is SQTIHQWPATLVQPVGSPLSLECTVEGTSNPNLYWYRQAAGRGLQLLFYSVGIGQISSEVPQNLSASRPQDRQFILSSKKLLLSDSGFYLCAWSVLREKLFFGSGTQLSVL.